The next 6 T cell receptor beta chains were all read from a single sample in a study of cytomegalovirus exposure and HLA in healthy donors. Use of 60 Vbeta and 13 Jbeta primers characterized the PCR. Profiled with immunoSEQ multiplex PCR; TCRdb holds only in-frame clones, not every one. Of tens of thousands of clones in the sample, roughly 73% were seen once. The sequenced material came from PBMCs. The receptor set was obtained from a woman aged 40-49 years in good health and CMV-seropositive.

The J gene is TRBJ1-2, the V gene TRBV6-5; TRBD1 is a possible D gene (5 bases). V was clipped by 4 bases and J by 2 bases, with 17 bases between them. CDR1 and CDR2 (germline): MNHEY, SVGAGI. The CDR3 totals 16 residues. Here the CDR3 DNA reads TGTGCCAGCAGTTCGACAAGCGGGACGGACAACTATGGCTACACCTTC. It is translated as CASSSTSGTDNYGYTF.

The chain recombines TRBV10-1 with TRBJ2-3; TRBD2 is a possible D gene (5 bases). Trimming removed 2 bases at V and 10 bases at J, with 13 bases between. Germline values: CDR1 WNHNN, CDR2 SYGVQD (reference sequence). The CDR3 totals 13 residues. This CDR3 is CASSEGESGSQYF. CDR3 in DNA: TGCGCCAGCAGTGAGGGGGAAAGCGGATCGCAGTATTTT.

The chain links TRBV14 to TRBJ2-3; D perhaps matches TRBD2 (7 bases). This CDR3 comprises 14 residues. CDR1 SGHDN and CDR2 FVKESK come from the germline V gene. Trimming removed 4 bases at V and 9 bases at J, with 17 bases between. In nucleotides, the CDR3 is TGTGCCAGCAGCCCCCTAGGGGGGGCTGGAACGCAGTATTTT. The encoded protein is CASSPLGGAGTQYF.

This clone was seen a handful of times. The chain carries TRBV7-3 and TRBJ1-1; no definite D call. V lost 5 bases, J lost 5 bases, and 6 bases lay in between. Germline CDR1 reads SGHTA; CDR2 reads FQGTGA. The CDR3 consists of 11 residues. The CDR3 sequence is CASSDGTEAFF. In DNA, the CDR3 is TGTGCCAGCAGCGACGGGACTGAAGCTTTCTTT.

J is TRBJ2-3 and V is TRBV29-1; 7 bases line up with TRBD2. J was trimmed by 3 bases and V by 3 bases; bases with no gene match: 0. Germline V CDR1 and CDR2: SQVTM, ANQGSEA. This CDR3 has 12 amino acids. This CDR3 is CSVEGGTDTQYF. The CDR3 DNA is TGCAGCGTTGAGGGAGGGACAGATACGCAGTATTTT.

The chain employs TRBV6-4 and TRBJ2-1; TRBD2 is a possible D gene (6 bases). The V and J ends lost 0 bases and 0 bases respectively, with 6 bases between them. This CDR3 has 15 amino acids. The germline gives CDR1 MRHNA, CDR2 SNTAGT. The CDR3 loop reads CASSDSSGSYNEQFF. In DNA form, the CDR3 reads TGTGCCAGCAGTGACTCTAGCGGCTCCTACAATGAGCAGTTCTTC.